This T cell receptor beta chain was identified during a study of shared clonotypes between healthy human individuals (TCRdb year 2020). Context from the whole study: Three men and a couple of women, aged 18 to 49 years, made up the cohort. Between about 0.8 and 9 billion PBMCs per donor were obtained by leukapheresis. The study deeply sequenced blood TCR repertoires of about 5 healthy adults to estimate repertoire size and the extent of clonotype sharing between individuals. Libraries were prepared and TCR repertoires were sequenced by different laboratories using diverse techniques, in order to increase sequencing depth and limit assay-specific biases. Per donor, three plates each were used for CD4 naive and CD4 memory, two for CD8 naive, and one for CD8 memory.

The germline V gene provides CDR1 SNHLY and CDR2 FYNNEI. V ends up 8 bases short and J 0 bases short, with an unmatched junction base count of 7. From its cysteine to its phenylalanine, the CDR3 spans 16 amino acids. The kept DNA is CDR3 alone, 48 bases in frame from the first base. The donors were healthy, HIV-negative adults with no recently reported acute infections or vaccinations. Every donor was a Caucasian adult residing in Nashville, Tennessee, USA. CD4+ T cells were enriched by magnetic negative selection; naive cells were then positively selected on CD45RA, and the negative fraction formed the memory subset. After blood collection by leukapheresis, PBMCs were isolated using Ficoll-Histopaque density gradient centrifugation and then cryopreserved in the vapor phase of liquid nitrogen. Purity and quantity of every magnetically sorted T cell population were checked by analytical flow cytometry. From each sorted fraction, genomic DNA was isolated and quantified by UV absorbance on a Nanodrop 2000c.

Notes on this clone: This receptor's antigen is unknown. Base qualities are not recorded, but no much larger clone differs from it by a single base.

Overall results and qualifications from the work: Because the study included only a small number of donors, the genetic and exposure-history diversity represented was limited. When a few donors were compared, the shared fraction of clonotypes was 5% to 6.5% for naive CD4, more than 3% for naive CD8, 2.3% for memory CD4, and 0.35% to 0.4% for memory CD8. Incomplete sequencing was indicated by rarefaction of sorted-subset datasets, despite the large sequencing depth. Sampling was restricted to blood, and TCR repertoires in tissue are likely to differ from TCR repertoires in blood. Naive subsets generally had larger estimated clonotype richness than memory subsets. Pairwise subsampling indicated that sequencing depth was expected to affect the degree of clonotype sharing among donors. Compared with non-shared clonotypes, clonotypes shared by all four sorted-subset donors had higher generation probabilities.

Using the deep immunoSEQ assay, TCR CDR3 regions were amplified from genomic DNA by multiplex PCR. Extracted genomic DNA from each cell subset was distributed evenly across all wells of several immunoSEQ 96-well plates, and each plate was treated as a replicate. Each replicate PCR for sorted subsets received around 210 ng genomic DNA, equal to about 29,000 T cell genomes. Purified libraries were quantified with a Qubit 3.0 fluorometer, sized on a Bioanalyzer 2100, and re-quantified with the KAPA Library Quantification kit. Every immunoSEQ 96-well plate was sequenced on a separate single-read 150-cycle Illumina NextSeq 550 flow cell. The study's own analysis went as follows. Because the immunoSEQ output held only junctional sequences and lacked quality scores, the filtering could not match the filtering applied to full-length reads. Sequences were annotated with PyIR, a Python wrapper for IgBLAST v1.9, using IMGT germline references to assign V/J genes and CDR3. Reads were removed for weak V/J assignments (E-value above 1e-6), missing CDR3, stop codons, out-of-frame junctions, or ambiguous translated residues. V3J clonotypes were defined by identical inferred V gene, J gene, and CDR3 amino acid sequence. The percentage overlap between two repertoires was calculated by dividing the number of shared unique clonotypes by the size of the smaller repertoire. Three approaches were used to assess repertoire richness: RTK rarefaction, the Chao1 estimator, and Recon v2.1 estimates of unobserved clonotypes. For all TCRbeta clonotypes obtained by the gDNA method from four donors, generation probabilities were computed with OLGA. TCRdb's version of the immuneACCESS table is confined to in-frame rearrangements and falls short of the full clone set. An unresolved V gene accounts for under half of the shortfall where checked; the remainder is of unknown origin. That table furnishes V, J and clone size, whereas the DNA furnished D and trimming. The sample table contains more than 2,000,000 clones; only one count was recorded for around 90% of them. More than 0.12% of the sample is held by the ten biggest clonotypes.

The rearranged chain carries TRBV2 and TRBJ2-3, with TRBD2 identical over 11 junction bases. The material sequenced was naive CD4+ T cells sorted from blood. The sample's cell subset or site, from its label and the paper: CD45RA+ positively selected. This receptor was obtained from a man younger than 35 in good health. CDR3 sequence: CASRLAGGLSTDTQYF. The DNA sequence follows: TGTGCCAGCCGGCTAGCGGGGGGCCTAAGCACAGATACGCAGTATTTT.